This T cell receptor beta chain was found in a study of T cell repertoires and Cas9 in healthy adults. Study-level background: SpCas9-reactive CD4 and CD8 T cells were characterized for potency, cytotoxicity and lineage. Study conclusions and caveats: SpCas9-reactive regulatory T cells reportedly mitigated SpCas9-reactive effector T cells in vitro.

TCRdb keeps only in-frame clones here, not all; method: immunoSEQ multiplex PCR. The repertoire holds 20,000 to 25,000 clones, with 90% as singletons. The CDR3 extends over 15 amino acids. In germline, CDR1 is SSHAT, CDR2 FNYEAQ (reference sequence). About this clone itself: Its target is unknown. The germline gene is not matched at one end of the junction; a read error may be the cause.

The sequence derives from a human donor in good health. Sequencing was carried out using CD4+ effector T cells (CD127+, CD25-, CD137-, CD154-) from PBMCs; culture status not recorded. The chain recombines TRBV7-7 with TRBJ2-3; 8 bases are shared with TRBD2. CDR3 coding DNA: TGTGCTAGCAGCTTAGCGGGGCAGACCACAGATACGCAGTATTTT. As protein: CASSLAGQTTDTQYF.